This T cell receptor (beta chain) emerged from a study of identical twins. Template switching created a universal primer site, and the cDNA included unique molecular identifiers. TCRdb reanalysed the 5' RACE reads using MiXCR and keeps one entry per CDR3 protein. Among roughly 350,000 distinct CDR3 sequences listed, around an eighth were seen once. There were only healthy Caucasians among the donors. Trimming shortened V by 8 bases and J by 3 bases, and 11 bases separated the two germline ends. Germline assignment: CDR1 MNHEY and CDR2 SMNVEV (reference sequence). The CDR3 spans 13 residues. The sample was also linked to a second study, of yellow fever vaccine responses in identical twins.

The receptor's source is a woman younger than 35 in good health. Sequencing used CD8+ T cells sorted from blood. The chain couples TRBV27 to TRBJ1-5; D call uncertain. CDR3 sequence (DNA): TGTGCCAGCTCTGCCGTTAACAATCAGCCCCAGCATTTT. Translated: CASSAVNNQPQHF.